This is a list of T cell receptor beta chains from one sample in a study of cytomegalovirus exposure and HLA in healthy donors. Generated by immunoSEQ multiplex PCR, the TCRdb table keeps only in-frame clones and is missing some. This sample has 100,000 to 120,000 clones, with 65% to 75% found just once. The sample was PBMCs. Receptors were obtained from a woman aged 40 to 55 in good health and CMV-seropositive. The CDR3 runs from the conserved cysteine through the conserved F or W. Each record gives: V gene, clone size, J gene, D gene, CDR3 protein. D genes are given only for firm matches. Some rows have no size entry. The others give once, few or many, or a class for an expanded clone.

TRBV30	few	TRBJ2-4	NA	CAWTGGEYF
TRBV5-1	few	TRBJ2-1	TRBD2	CASSLFLAGVEQFF
TRBV28	NA	TRBJ1-2	NA	CASSSPPRGYTF
TRBV29-1	NA	TRBJ1-2	TRBD1	CSVLQGIKGYTF
TRBV5-1	NA	TRBJ2-7	NA	CASSFGAGPTYEQYF
TRBV11-2	NA	TRBJ1-4	NA	CASSLGGQALTEKLFF
TRBV19	NA	TRBJ2-7	TRBD2	CASSAGLAGGPYEQYF
TRBV2	NA	TRBJ2-5	TRBD1	CASSDGPGGSETQYF
TRBV28	NA	TRBJ1-1	NA	CASSSLGVGKAFF
TRBV5-1	NA	TRBJ2-2	TRBD2	CASRPTSGNTGELFF
TRBV5-1	NA	TRBJ2-1	NA	CASSANRVNEQFF
TRBV4-3	NA	TRBJ2-2	NA	CASSQDGGGPTGELFF
TRBV18	NA	TRBJ1-6	TRBD1	CASSSDRANSPLHF
TRBV6-1	NA	TRBJ1-2	TRBD1	CASSEAGQGYYGYTF
TRBV4-1	NA	TRBJ1-1	NA	CASSQGGAMNEAFF
TRBV5-6	medium-sized	TRBJ2-7	NA	CASSFEVTYEQYF
TRBV7-8	NA	TRBJ1-4	TRBD1	CASSRTGGEKLFF
TRBV19	NA	TRBJ1-1	NA	CASTGGGRRETEAFF
TRBV10-3	NA	TRBJ1-1	NA	CAISGRGGNTEAFF
TRBV6-6	NA	TRBJ1-1	TRBD1	CASRRTGEDTEAFF
TRBV4-1	NA	TRBJ2-1	NA	CASSPGVLRGTWGEHEQFF
TRBV4-2	NA	TRBJ2-7	TRBD2	CASSQSGGDYEQYF
TRBV29-1	NA	TRBJ2-1	NA	CSVERGPNEQFF
TRBV6-1	NA	TRBJ1-2	NA	CASSERWGANYGYTF
TRBV5-1	NA	TRBJ2-2	NA	CASSISGNTGELFF
TRBV5-4	NA	TRBJ2-1	NA	CASSLVLAVEFYNEQFF
TRBV4-3	few	TRBJ1-2	TRBD1	CASSQDLGQTNYGYTF
TRBV5-1	NA	TRBJ1-1	TRBD1	CASSPEQGARTEAFF
TRBV5-1	few	TRBJ1-2	NA	CASNPNAGTNNYGYTF
TRBV7-9	few	TRBJ1-2	NA	CASSLAIGAKIYGYTF
TRBV30	NA	TRBJ1-3	NA	CAWNFIRGNTIYF
TRBV6-1	NA	TRBJ1-6	NA	CASSGMRSYNSPLHF
TRBV15	NA	TRBJ2-1	TRBD1	CATGPTGGSYNEQFF
TRBV19	NA	TRBJ1-1	NA	CASSKGGKLWTEAFF
TRBV27	NA	TRBJ2-1	NA	CASMGPGWGYNEQFF
TRBV4-1	NA	TRBJ2-1	NA	CASSQETASSYNEQFF
TRBV7-9	NA	TRBJ2-5	NA	CASSLSSTRETQYF
TRBV19	NA	TRBJ2-1	NA	CASSPGRGSYNEQFF
TRBV18	NA	TRBJ2-3	TRBD2	CASSPQEFLAGADTQYF
TRBV27	NA	TRBJ2-1	TRBD1	CASSLGLGQGGNEQFF
TRBV30	few	TRBJ1-2	NA	CAWSPPWGGNGYTF
TRBV27	NA	TRBJ2-3	TRBD2	CASSSYPPGGPEDTQYF
TRBV2	NA	TRBJ2-3	NA	CASNRKLPTDTQYF
TRBV19	NA	TRBJ1-5	TRBD1	CASTTGGTNQPQHF
TRBV29-1	NA	TRBJ2-5	NA	CSALLASPGETQYF
TRBV5-4	NA	TRBJ2-3	TRBD2	CASSLGLAGTTDTQYF
TRBV19	NA	TRBJ2-7	NA	CASSIDGRGYEQYF
TRBV7-9	NA	TRBJ2-7	TRBD1	CASSWRQGTYEQYF
TRBV11-3	NA	TRBJ2-7	TRBD2	CASGTTGDYEQYF
TRBV19	NA	TRBJ1-5	NA	CASSISGAGHQPQHF
TRBV29-1	NA	TRBJ1-2	NA	CSVEVALGAGGYTF
TRBV5-1	NA	NA	NA	CASRTDSFPSYEQYF
TRBV29-1	NA	TRBJ1-1	NA	CSVALSLTEAFF
TRBV7-8	NA	TRBJ2-1	NA	CASSPNRFSYNEQFF
TRBV27	NA	TRBJ2-7	TRBD1	CASSSLRDRGYEQYF
TRBV29-1	NA	TRBJ1-5	NA	CSVRREANQPQHF
TRBV30	NA	TRBJ1-1	NA	CAWNPGVRDTEAFF